This TCR beta chain was identified during a study of T cells in localized non-small cell lung cancer. Germline CDR1 SQVTM, CDR2 ANQGSEA. V was clipped by 4 bases and J by 7 bases; unmatched bases: 6. This CDR3 is 13 amino acids long. The data were produced by immunoSEQ multiplex PCR, yet TCRdb's version contains in-frame clones alone and is incomplete. The data show about 33,000 clones, with just under 80% seen just once and roughly 16% held by the top ten. The chain employs TRBV29-1 and TRBJ1-5; the match to TRBD1 covers 8 bases. The clonotype was recovered from an older male donor with stage III squamous cell lung carcinoma. Specimen: peripheral blood, collected before any cancer treatment. CDR3 coding DNA: TGCAGCGTTGGACAGGGGATAGAACAGCCCCAGCATTTT. This codes for CSVGQGIEQPQHF.